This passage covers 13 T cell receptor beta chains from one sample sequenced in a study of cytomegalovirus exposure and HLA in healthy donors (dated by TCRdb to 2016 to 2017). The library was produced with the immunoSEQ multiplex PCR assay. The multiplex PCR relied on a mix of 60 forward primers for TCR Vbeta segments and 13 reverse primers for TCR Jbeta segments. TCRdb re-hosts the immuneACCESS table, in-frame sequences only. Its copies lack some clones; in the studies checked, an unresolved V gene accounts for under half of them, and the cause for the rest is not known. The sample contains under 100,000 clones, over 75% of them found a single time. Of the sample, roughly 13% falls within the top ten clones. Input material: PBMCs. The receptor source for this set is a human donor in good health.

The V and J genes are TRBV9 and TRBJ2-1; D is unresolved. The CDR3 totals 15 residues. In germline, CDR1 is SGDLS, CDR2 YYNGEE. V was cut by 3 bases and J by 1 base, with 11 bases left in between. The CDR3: CASSARGGSYNEQFF. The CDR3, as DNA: TGTGCCAGCAGCGCACGAGGTGGGTCCTACAATGAGCAGTTCTTC.

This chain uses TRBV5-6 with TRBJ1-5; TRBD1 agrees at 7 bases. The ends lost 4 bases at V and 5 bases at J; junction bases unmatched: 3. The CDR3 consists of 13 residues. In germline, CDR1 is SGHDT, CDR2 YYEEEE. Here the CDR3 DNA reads TGTGCCAGCAGCCACGACAGGGATCAGCCCCAGCATTTT. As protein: CASSHDRDQPQHF.

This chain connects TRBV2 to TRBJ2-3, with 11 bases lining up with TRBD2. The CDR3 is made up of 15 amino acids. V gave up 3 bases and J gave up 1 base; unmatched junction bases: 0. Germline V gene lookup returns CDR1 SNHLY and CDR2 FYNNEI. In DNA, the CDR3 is TGTGCCAGCAGTGAGACTAGCGGGGGCACAGATACGCAGTATTTT. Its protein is CASSETSGGTDTQYF.

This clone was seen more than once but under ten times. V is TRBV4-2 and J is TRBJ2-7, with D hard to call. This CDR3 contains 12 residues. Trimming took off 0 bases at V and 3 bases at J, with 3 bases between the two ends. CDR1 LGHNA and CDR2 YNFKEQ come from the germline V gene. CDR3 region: CASSQDGYEQYF. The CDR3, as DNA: TGTGCCAGCAGCCAAGACGGCTACGAGCAGTACTTC.

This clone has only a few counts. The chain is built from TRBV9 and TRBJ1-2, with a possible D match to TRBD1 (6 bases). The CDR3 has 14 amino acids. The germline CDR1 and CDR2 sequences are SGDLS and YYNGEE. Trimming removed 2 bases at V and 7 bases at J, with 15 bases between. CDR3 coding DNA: TGTGCCAGCAGCGTTCCCGGGGGGCAGGGTGGCTACACCTTC. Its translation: CASSVPGGQGGYTF.

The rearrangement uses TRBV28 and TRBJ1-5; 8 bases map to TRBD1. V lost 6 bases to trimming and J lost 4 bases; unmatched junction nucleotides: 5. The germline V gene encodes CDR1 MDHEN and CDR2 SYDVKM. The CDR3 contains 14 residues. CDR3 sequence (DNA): TGTGCCAGCAGCCTTGGACAGGGTAATCAGCCCCAGCATTTT. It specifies CASSLGQGNQPQHF.

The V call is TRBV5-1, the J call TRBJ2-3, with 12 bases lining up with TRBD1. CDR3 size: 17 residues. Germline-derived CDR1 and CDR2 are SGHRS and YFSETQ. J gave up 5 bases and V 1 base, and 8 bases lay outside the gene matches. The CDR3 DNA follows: TGCGCCAGCAGCTTGCGGGGACAGGGGGCGTCAAGAGATACGCAGTATTTT. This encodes CASSLRGQGASRDTQYF.

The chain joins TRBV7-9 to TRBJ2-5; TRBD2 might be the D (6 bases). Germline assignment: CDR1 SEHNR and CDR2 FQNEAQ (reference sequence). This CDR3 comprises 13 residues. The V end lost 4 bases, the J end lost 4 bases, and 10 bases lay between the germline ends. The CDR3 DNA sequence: TGTGCCAGCAGCTCCGGGACTGGAGAGACCCAGTACTTC. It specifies CASSSGTGETQYF.

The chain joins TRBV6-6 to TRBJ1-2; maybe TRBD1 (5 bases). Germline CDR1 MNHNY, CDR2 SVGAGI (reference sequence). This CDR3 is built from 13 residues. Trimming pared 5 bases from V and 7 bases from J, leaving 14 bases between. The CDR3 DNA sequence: TGTGCCAGCAGTGAGACAGCCTCGGGTGGCTACACCTTC. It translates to CASSETASGGYTF.

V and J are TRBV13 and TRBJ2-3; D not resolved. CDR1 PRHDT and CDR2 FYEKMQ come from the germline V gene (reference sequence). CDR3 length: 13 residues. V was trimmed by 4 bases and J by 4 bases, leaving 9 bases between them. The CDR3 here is CASSSRRADTQYF. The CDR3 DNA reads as TGTGCCAGCAGCTCTCGCCGAGCAGATACGCAGTATTTT.

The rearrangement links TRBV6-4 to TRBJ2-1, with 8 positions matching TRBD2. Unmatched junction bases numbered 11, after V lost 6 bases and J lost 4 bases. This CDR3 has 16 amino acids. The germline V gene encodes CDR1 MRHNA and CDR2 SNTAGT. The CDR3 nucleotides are TGTGCCAGCAGCGATAATAGCGGGGAGATATACAATGAGCAGTTCTTC. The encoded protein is CASSDNSGEIYNEQFF.

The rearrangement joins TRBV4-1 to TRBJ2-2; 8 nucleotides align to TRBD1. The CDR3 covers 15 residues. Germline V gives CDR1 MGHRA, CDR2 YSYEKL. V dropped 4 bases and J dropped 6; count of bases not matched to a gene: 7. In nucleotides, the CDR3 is TGCGCCAGCAGCCGGCCGGACAGGGCGGCCGGGGAGCTGTTTTTT. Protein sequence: CASSRPDRAAGELFF.

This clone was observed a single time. The CDR3 DNA is TGCAGCGTTGAAGATCTGAGGGAGAACCGTCGCACAGATACGCAGTATTTT. It codes for CSVEDLRENRRTDTQYF. This chain connects TRBV29-1 to TRBJ2-3; the D gene is possibly TRBD2 (5 bases). The germline V gene encodes CDR1 SQVTM and CDR2 ANQGSEA. V was trimmed by 0 bases and J by 1 base, leaving 17 bases between them. The CDR3 consists of 17 residues.